This entry describes one T cell receptor beta chain. What it binds is not known. The CDR3 spans 13 residues. CDR1 and CDR2 (germline): SGHDN, FVKESK. The TRB libraries of cDNA were built by UMI-labeled 5' RACE. TCRdb re-called the 5' RACE reads and gives one entry per CDR3 protein, without DNA. The listing records around 50,000 distinct CDR3 sequences. The data belong to a study of CXCR3-negative and CXCR3-positive naive CD8 T cells. Notes on the study in general: Naive cells positive for CXCR3 carried more hydrophobic TRB CDR3s than CXCR3-negative ones.

The receptor's source is a human donor in good health. Some clones in this sample may be carry-over from other donors' samples. The chain carries TRBV14 and TRBJ2-1. The sample comprised naive CXCR3+ CD8+ T cells from blood. Subset meaning: CD45RO-CCR7+CD27+CD95- naive CD8+ T cells expressing CXCR3 (TNR3+). CDR3 protein: CASSQGLTNEQFF.